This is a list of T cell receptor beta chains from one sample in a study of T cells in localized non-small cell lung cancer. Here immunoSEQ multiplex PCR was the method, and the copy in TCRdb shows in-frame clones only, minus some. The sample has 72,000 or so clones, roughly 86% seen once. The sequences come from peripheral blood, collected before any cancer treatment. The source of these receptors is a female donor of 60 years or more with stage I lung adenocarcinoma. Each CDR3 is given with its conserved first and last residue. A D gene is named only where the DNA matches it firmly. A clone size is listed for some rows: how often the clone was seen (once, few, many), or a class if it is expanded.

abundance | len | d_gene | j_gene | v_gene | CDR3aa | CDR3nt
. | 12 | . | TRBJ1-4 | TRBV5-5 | CASSLAVEKLFF | TGTGCCAGCAGCTTGGCCGTTGAAAAACTGTTTTTT
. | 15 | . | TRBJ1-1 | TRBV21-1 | CASSKGFYPLTEAFF | TGTGCCAGCAGCAAAGGATTCTATCCGCTCACTGAAGCTTTCTTT
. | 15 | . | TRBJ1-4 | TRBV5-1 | CASSLARGANEKLFF | TGCGCCAGCAGCTTGGCACGGGGAGCTAATGAAAAACTGTTTTTT
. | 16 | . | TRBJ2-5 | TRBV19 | CASSIEYTLGQETQYF | TGTGCCAGTAGTATAGAGTACACTCTGGGGCAAGAGACCCAGTACTTC
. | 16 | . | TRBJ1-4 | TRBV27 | CASSPSPRGDNEKLFF | TGTGCCAGCAGTCCCTCCCCGAGGGGCGATAATGAAAAACTGTTTTTT
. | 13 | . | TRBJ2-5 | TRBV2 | CASSEWGRETQYF | TGTGCCAGCAGTGAATGGGGGCGAGAGACCCAGTACTTC
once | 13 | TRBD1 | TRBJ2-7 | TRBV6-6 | CASSRGQGAEQYF | TGTGCCAGCAGTCGGGGACAGGGAGCCGAGCAGTACTTC
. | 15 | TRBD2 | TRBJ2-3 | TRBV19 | CASSRVAGGTDTQYF | TGTGCCAGTAGCCGGGTGGCGGGGGGCACAGATACGCAGTATTTT
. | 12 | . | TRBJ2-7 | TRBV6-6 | CASSSNSYEQYF | TGTGCCAGCAGTTCAAATTCCTACGAGCAGTACTTC
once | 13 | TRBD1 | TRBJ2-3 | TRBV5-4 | CASSLDRGSTQYF | TGTGCCAGCAGCCTTGACAGGGGGTCTACGCAGTATTTT
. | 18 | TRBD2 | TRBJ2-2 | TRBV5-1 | CASSILQSGRSNTGELFF | TGCGCCAGCAGCATCCTCCAGAGCGGGAGGTCGAACACCGGGGAGCTGTTTTTT
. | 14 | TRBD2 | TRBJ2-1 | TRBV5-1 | CASSLDLAGVEQFF | TGCGCCAGCAGCTTGGACCTAGCGGGAGTTGAGCAGTTCTTC